This T cell receptor (beta chain) derives from a study of blood T cell repertoires in COVID-19. Looking at the study overall: The United States, Italy and Spain were the sources of the acute and convalescent COVID-19 samples. T cells, B-cell-depleted T cells, or PBMCs provided the cDNA or gDNA that served as material.

The CDR3 runs 16 residues. CDR1 and CDR2 from the germline V gene are SEHNR and FQNEAQ (reference sequence). The junction had 2 bases not matched to a gene; V was cut back by 2 bases and J by 6 bases. Per the original methods: Researchers report that nucleated cell counts were estimated from reference gene primer amplification. Profiled with immunoSEQ multiplex PCR; TCRdb holds only in-frame clones, not every one. V, J and clone size are those of that table, while D and trimming were read from the DNA. Of about 360,000 clones in the sample, more than 70% were seen once. Sequencing was done on a sample of peripheral blood. This sequence originates from a man aged 25 to 40 with active or convalescent COVID-19. The chain has TRBV7-9 and TRBJ1-6, with 12 positions matching TRBD1. The CDR3 protein is CASSLWDRGRNSPLHF. As DNA, the CDR3 is TGTGCCAGCAGCTTATGGGACAGGGGGCGTAATTCACCCCTCCACTTT.